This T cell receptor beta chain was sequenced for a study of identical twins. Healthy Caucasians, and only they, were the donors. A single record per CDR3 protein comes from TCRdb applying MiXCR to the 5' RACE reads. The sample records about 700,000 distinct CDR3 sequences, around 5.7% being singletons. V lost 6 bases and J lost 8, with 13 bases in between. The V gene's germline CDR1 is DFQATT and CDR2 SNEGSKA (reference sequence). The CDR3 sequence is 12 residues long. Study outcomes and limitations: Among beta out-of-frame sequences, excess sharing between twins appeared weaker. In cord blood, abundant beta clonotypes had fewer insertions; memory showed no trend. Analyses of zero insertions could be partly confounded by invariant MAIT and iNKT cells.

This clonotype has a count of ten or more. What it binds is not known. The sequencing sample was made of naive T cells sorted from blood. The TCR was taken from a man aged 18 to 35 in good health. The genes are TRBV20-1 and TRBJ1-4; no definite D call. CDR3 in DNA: TGCAGTGCGATGGCGACCCCGGAAAAACTGTTTTTT. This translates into CSAMATPEKLFF.